Below, 3 T cell receptor beta chains from the same sample are listed, as sequenced in a study of breast tumors, draining lymph nodes, adjacent tissues. TCRdb re-derived calls from the multiplex PCR reads in MiXCR, one entry per CDR3 protein. The table shows some 170,000 distinct CDR3 sequences, with about 30% occurring only once. Axillary draining lymph nodes of breast cancer patients supplied the node samples. Material for sequencing was axillary lymph node tissue. All receptors come from a female donor with breast cancer. Some clones in this sample may be carry-over from other donors' samples.

As to this clonotype: The junction does not match germline at one end; this may be a read error. This chain connects TRBV10-3 to TRBJ1-6, with TRBD1 matching 7 bases. The CDR3 spans 13 residues. Germline loops: CDR1 ENHRY, CDR2 SYGVKD. The CDR3 DNA follows: TGTGCCATCAGAGGACAGGCGGGTCCACCCCTCCCCTTT. Amino acid sequence: CAIRGQAGPPLPF.

The genes are TRBV27 and TRBJ2-5; 11 bases are a match to TRBD1. V gave up 6 bases and J gave up 5 bases; unmatched junction bases: 8. The V gene's germline CDR1 is MNHEY and CDR2 SMNVEV (reference sequence). CDR3 length: 15 amino acids. The CDR3 bases are TGTGCCAGCAGCGTGGACAGGGGGCGGAGGGAGACCCAGTACTTC. Amino acid sequence: CASSVDRGRRETQYF.

The chain combines TRBV5-1 with TRBJ1-1; TRBD1 might be the D (6 bases). Per the germline V gene, CDR1 is SGHRS and CDR2 is YFSETQ. This CDR3 region has 14 residues. Trimming cost V 0 bases and J 4 bases, with 10 bases left between them. CDR3 loop: CASSLAPGATEAFF. CDR3 bases: TGCGCCAGCAGCTTGGCCCCGGGGGCCACTGAAGCTTTCTTT.